This T cell receptor (beta chain) is drawn from a study of shared clonotypes between healthy human individuals. CDR1 and CDR2 (germline): SGHAT, FQDESV (reference sequence). The CDR3 has 13 residues. Trimming took 3 bases from V and 5 from J; bases not matched to a gene: 2. Donors included only healthy HIV-negative adults lacking recent acute infections or vaccinations. A split of CD4+ cells into CD45RA+ naive and CD45RA-negative memory subsets was performed. Clones were sequenced by immunoSEQ multiplex PCR, and TCRdb holds only the in-frame ones, with some missing. Of over a million clones listed, around 98% are singletons.

The genes are TRBV11-1 and TRBJ2-5; TRBD1 matches 8 bases. Sequencing was performed on naive CD4+ T cells sorted from blood. Subset denoted: CD45RA+ positively selected. The TCR was taken from a young man in good health. Here the CDR3 reads CASSLDRVETQYF. The CDR3 bases are TGTGCCAGCAGCTTGGACAGGGTGGAGACCCAGTACTTC.